The 10 T cell receptor beta chains in this list originate from one sample, sequenced in a study of blood T cells in healthy people across ages. Primed by a sample-barcoded 5' primer and a J-beta primer mix, a second PCR proceeded for 7 to 11 cycles. TCRdb recomputed calls from the 5' RACE reads with MiXCR, one row per CDR3 protein. The sample has 540,000 or so distinct CDR3 sequences, 27% seen once; the top ten hold approximately 17%. Specimen: blood. These receptors originate from a woman in her sixties or seventies in good health.

Comments on this clonotype: A junction boundary mismatches the germline segment, possibly from a read error. The CDR3 coding sequence is TGCGGTGCTAGAGGGGCGGGGCTCCAAGAGACCCAGTACTTC. Protein product: CGARGAGLQETQYF. This chain connects TRBV20-1 to TRBJ2-5; D is possibly TRBD2 (6 bases). The CDR3 loop spans 14 amino acids. The germline gives CDR1 DFQATT, CDR2 SNEGSKA (reference sequence).

This clonotype was picked up a small number of times. The chain links TRBV10-3 to TRBJ2-5, with a possible D match to TRBD1 (6 bases). Germline V CDR1 and CDR2: ENHRY, SYGVKD. The germline V and J ends were trimmed by 5 bases and 1 base, with 14 bases remaining between them. The CDR3 has 15 residues. The CDR3 protein is CAISRQQGSQETQYF. CDR3 coding DNA: TGTGCCATCAGTCGTCAACAGGGAAGCCAAGAGACCCAGTACTTC.

This chain uses TRBV4-2 with TRBJ2-5; 9 bases line up with TRBD1. With V trimmed by 2 bases and J by 2 bases, 3 bases remained unmatched. This CDR3 region has 15 residues. Germline values: CDR1 LGHNA, CDR2 YNFKEQ. Written as DNA, the CDR3 is TGTGCCAGCAGCCAAAGACAGGGGGTTCAAGAGACCCAGTACTTC. As protein: CASSQRQGVQETQYF.

DNA for the CDR3: TGCAGCGTTGGGCAGGGGGGTTTACAAGAGACCCAGTACTTC. Translated, it gives CSVGQGGLQETQYF. V gene TRBV29-1 combines with J gene TRBJ2-5, with D possibly matching TRBD1 (7 bases). The germline V and J ends were trimmed by 4 bases and 2 bases, with 14 bases remaining between them. Germline V gene sequence: CDR1 SQVTM, CDR2 ANQGSEA. This CDR3 has 14 amino acids.

This chain links TRBV10-3 with TRBJ2-4, with TRBD2 matching over 7 bases. After removal of 0 bases from V and 0 bases from J, the junction contained 11 bases not matched to a gene. The CDR3 is 19 residues long. CDR1 ENHRY and CDR2 SYGVKD come from the germline V gene. CDR3 sequence: CAISESNREDSLAKNIQYF. For the CDR3, the DNA is TGTGCCATCAGTGAGTCGAACCGGGAGGACTCCCTAGCCAAAAACATTCAGTACTTC.

The genes are TRBV20-1 and TRBJ2-6, with unresolved D. The V end was cut by 5 bases, the J end by 0 bases, with 5 bases between. The CDR3 totals 13 residues. In germline, CDR1 is DFQATT, CDR2 SNEGSKA (reference sequence). CDR3 loop: CSAVRSGANVLTF. CDR3 coding DNA: TGCAGTGCTGTGCGCTCTGGGGCCAACGTCCTGACTTTC.

The V gene is TRBV9, the J gene TRBJ1-2, with 12 bases fitting TRBD1. The junction had 10 bases not matched to a gene; V was cut back by 4 bases and J by 12 bases. Germline CDR1 reads SGDLS; CDR2 reads YYNGEE. The CDR3 runs 14 residues. CDR3: CASSKGDRGPANTF. In DNA form, the CDR3 reads TGTGCCAGCAGCAAAGGGGACAGGGGGCCGGCAAACACCTTC.

In the case of this clonotype: The germline gene is not matched at one end of the junction; a read error may be the cause. V is TRBV7-2 and J is TRBJ2-3, with 11 bases aligning to TRBD2. CDR1 SGHTA and CDR2 FQGNSA come from the germline V gene. The length of the CDR3 is 15 residues. Here the CDR3 reads CASSKNRASGRYGDF. The CDR3 coding sequence is TGTGCCAGCAGCAAAAATCGGGCTAGCGGGAGGTATGGGGATTTT.

This clonotype came up a few times. The V call is TRBV21-1, the J call TRBJ1-2. TRBV21-1 is a listed pseudogene. The CDR3 runs 14 residues. The CDR3 protein is CASIRLTANYGYTF. DNA for the CDR3: TGTGCCAGCATTCGACTGACAGCTAACTATGGCTACACCTTC.

This clonotype has more than one count but fewer than ten. The rearrangement uses TRBV20-1 and TRBJ1-4; TRBD1 is a possible D gene (5 bases). The CDR3 extends over 14 amino acids. The V end lost 1 base, the J end lost 8 bases, and 14 bases lay between the germline ends. Germline V gives CDR1 DFQATT, CDR2 SNEGSKA (reference sequence). CDR3 residues: CSARVNPGREKLFF. Written as DNA, the CDR3 is TGCAGTGCTAGAGTCAATCCAGGGAGGGAAAAACTGTTTTTT.